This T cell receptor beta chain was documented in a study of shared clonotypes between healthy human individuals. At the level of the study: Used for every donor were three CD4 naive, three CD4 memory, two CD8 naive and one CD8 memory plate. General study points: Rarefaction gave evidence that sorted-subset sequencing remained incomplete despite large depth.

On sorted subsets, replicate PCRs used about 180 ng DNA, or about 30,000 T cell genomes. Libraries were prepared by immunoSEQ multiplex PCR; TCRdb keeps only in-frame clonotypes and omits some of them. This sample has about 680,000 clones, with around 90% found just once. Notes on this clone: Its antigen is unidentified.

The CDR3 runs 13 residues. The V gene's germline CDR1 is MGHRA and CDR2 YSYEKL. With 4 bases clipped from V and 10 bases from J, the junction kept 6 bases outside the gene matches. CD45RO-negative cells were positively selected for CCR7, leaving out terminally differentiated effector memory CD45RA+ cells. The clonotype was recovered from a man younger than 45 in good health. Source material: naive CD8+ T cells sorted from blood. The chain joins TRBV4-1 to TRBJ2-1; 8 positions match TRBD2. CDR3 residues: CASSPGTRLEQFF. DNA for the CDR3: TGCGCCAGCAGCCCTGGGACTAGATTAGAGCAGTTCTTC.